This T cell receptor (beta chain) emerged from a study of cytomegalovirus exposure and HLA in healthy donors. Background on the study: There were 65 million to 85 million unique TCRs (from HLA-typed donors) in an early data release.

Notes on the study in general: The study reported that TCR beta sequences accurately predicted HLA-A and HLA-B alleles in most subjects. What was likely a sequencing artifact was a cluster of highly shared sequence variants. Data from an earlier analysis indicated that most TCR beta V segments were productive either about 87% or about 30% of the time.

The germline CDR1 and CDR2 sequences are SGHAT and FQDESV (reference sequence). The CDR3 has 16 amino acids. Trimming cost V 5 bases and J 0 bases, with 14 bases left between them. The primer mix had 60 Vbeta and 13 Jbeta primers. TCRdb keeps only in-frame clones here, not all; method: immunoSEQ multiplex PCR. The sample lists about 95,000 clones, 60% to 80% occurring once. This clone occurred a few times. Its specificity is not known. The sequence came from a woman aged 45-65 years in good health and CMV-seropositive. Sequenced material: PBMCs. The chain joins TRBV11-1 to TRBJ1-3; D is perhaps TRBD1 (5 bases). The CDR3 protein is CASSPQTVPSGNTIYF. The CDR3 bases are TGTGCCAGCAGCCCACAGACAGTCCCCTCTGGAAACACCATATATTTT.